This T cell receptor (beta chain) was obtained from a study of human T cells and chemical hapten exposure. The wider study: For the roughly 23-week duration of the study, patients were given weekly doses of diphenylcyclopropenone on the scalp. The patient population, which was mostly female, had alopecia areata, totalis or universalis.

Germline V gives CDR1 DFQATT, CDR2 SNEGSKA (reference sequence). The CDR3 has 18 amino acids. J lost 5 bases, V lost 0 bases, and 16 bases had no gene match. As for time point: pre-sensitization, week 0. Treatment: therapeutic diphenylcyclopropenone sensitization with weekly scalp DPC. TCRdb reanalysed the RACE reads using MiXCR and keeps one entry per CDR3 protein. This table has fewer than 300,000 distinct CDR3 sequences, roughly 7.7% appearing once. The sample consisted of whole blood, taken in connection with sensitization to the hapten diphenylcyclopropenone (DPC). The TCR was taken from a man aged 18 to 29 with alopecia areata. Some clones in this sample may be carry-over from other donors' samples. This sequence joins TRBV20-1 and TRBJ1-1, with TRBD1 identical over 9 bases. The CDR3 loop reads CSARDLKGQGSLSTEAFF. The CDR3 nucleotides are TGCAGTGCTAGAGATCTGAAGGGACAGGGTAGTTTGAGTACTGAAGCTTTCTTT.